This T cell receptor (beta chain) derives from a study of early T cells in non-severe SARS-CoV-2 infection. TCRdb reprocessed the 5' RACE reads via MiXCR and lists one record per CDR3 protein. The data contain more than 95,000 distinct CDR3 sequences, 15% to 20% of them singletons. With V trimmed by 5 bases and J by 5 bases, 8 bases remained unmatched. CDR3 length: 15 amino acids. Germline V gives CDR1 SGHTA, CDR2 FQGNSA. The rearrangement joins TRBV7-2 to TRBJ2-3; the match to TRBD2 covers 9 bases. Material: whole blood. This clonotype was obtained from an adult who was a healthcare worker with PCR-confirmed SARS-CoV-2 infection or an uninfected control (not recorded which). Here the CDR3 DNA reads TGTGCCAGCAGCCTTAGCGGGAGCGGGGGAGATACGCAGTATTTT. The encoded protein is CASSLSGSGGDTQYF.